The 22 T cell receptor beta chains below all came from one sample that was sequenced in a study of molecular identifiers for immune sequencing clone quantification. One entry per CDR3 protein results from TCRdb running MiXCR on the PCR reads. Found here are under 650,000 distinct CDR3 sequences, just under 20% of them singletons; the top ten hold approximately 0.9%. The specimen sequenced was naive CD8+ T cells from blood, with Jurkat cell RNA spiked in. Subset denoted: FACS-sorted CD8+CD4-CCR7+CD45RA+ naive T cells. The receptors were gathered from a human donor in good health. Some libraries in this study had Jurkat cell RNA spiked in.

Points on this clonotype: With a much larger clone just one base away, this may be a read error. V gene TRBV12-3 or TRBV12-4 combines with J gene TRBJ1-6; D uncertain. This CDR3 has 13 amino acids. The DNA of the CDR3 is TGTGCCAGCAGTTTAGCGGTTAATTCATCCCTCCACTTT. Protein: CASSLAVNSSLHF.

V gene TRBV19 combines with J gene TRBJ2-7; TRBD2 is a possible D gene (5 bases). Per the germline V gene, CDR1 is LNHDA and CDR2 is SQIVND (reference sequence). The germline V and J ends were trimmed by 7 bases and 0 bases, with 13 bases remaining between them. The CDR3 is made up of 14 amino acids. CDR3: CASNQGGFSYEQYF. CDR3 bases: TGTGCCAGTAACCAAGGAGGCTTCTCCTACGAGCAGTACTTC.

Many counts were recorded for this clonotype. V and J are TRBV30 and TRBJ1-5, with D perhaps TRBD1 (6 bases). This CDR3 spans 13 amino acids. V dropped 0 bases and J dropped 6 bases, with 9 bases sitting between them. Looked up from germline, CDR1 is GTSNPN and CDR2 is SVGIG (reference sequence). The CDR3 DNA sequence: TGTGCCTGGAGTGTGGGGGGCCGTCAGCCCCAGCATTTT. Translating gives CAWSVGGRQPQHF.

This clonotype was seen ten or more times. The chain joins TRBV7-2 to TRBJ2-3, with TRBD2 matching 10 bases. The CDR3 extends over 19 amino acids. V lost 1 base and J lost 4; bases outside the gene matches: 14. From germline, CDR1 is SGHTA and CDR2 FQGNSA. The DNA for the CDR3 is TGTGCCAGCAGCTTAGGTCTAGCGGGAGCCTCACCCCATTCAGATACGCAGTATTTT. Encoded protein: CASSLGLAGASPHSDTQYF.

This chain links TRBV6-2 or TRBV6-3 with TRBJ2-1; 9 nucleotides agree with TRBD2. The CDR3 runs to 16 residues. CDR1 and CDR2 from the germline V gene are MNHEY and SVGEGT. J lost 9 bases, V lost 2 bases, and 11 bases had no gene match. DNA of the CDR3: TGTGCCAGCAGTTACCTGGTGGGGCTAGCGGGACTTGAGCAGTTCTTC. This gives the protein CASSYLVGLAGLEQFF.

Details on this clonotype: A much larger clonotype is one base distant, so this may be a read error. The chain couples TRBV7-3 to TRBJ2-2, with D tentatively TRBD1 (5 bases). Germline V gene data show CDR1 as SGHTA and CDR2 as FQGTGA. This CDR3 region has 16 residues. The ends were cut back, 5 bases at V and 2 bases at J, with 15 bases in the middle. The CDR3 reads CASSPDDSFNTGELFF. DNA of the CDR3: TGTGCCAGCAGCCCCGATGACAGCTTCAACACCGGGGAGCTGTTTTTT.

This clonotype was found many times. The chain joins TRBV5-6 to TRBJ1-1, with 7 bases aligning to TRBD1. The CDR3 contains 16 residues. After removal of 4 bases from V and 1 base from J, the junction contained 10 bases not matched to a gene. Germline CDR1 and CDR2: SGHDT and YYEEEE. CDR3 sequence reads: CASSDVDRAKNTEAFF. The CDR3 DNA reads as TGTGCCAGCAGCGATGTCGACAGGGCGAAGAACACTGAAGCTTTCTTT. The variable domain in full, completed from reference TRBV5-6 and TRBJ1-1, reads DAGVTQSPTHLIKTRGQQVTLRCSPKSGHDTVSWYQQALGQGPQFIFQYYEEEERQRGNFPDRFSGHQFPNYSSELNVNALLLGDSALYLCASSDVDRAKNTEAFFGQGTRLTVV.

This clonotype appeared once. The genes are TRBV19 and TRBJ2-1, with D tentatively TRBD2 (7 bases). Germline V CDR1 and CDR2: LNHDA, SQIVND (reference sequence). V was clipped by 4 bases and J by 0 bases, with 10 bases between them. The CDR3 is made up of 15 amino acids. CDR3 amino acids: CASSKGGGSYNEQFF. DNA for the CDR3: TGTGCCAGTAGTAAGGGGGGGGGCTCCTACAATGAGCAGTTCTTC.

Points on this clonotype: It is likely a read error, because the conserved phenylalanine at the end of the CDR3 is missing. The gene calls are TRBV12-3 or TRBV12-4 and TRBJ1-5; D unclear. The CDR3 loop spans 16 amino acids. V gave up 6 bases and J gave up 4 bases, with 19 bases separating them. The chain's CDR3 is CASSPADWAENQPQHL. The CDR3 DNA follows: TGTGCCAGCAGCCCCGCGGACTGGGCAGAAAATCAGCCCCAGCATTTG.

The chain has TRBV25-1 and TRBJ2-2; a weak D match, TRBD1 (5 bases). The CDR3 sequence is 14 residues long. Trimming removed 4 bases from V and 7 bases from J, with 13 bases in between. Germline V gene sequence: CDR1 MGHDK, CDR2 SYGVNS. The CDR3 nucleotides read TGTGCCAGCAGTGTGTACCAGGGAATCGGGGAGCTGTTTTTT. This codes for CASSVYQGIGELFF.

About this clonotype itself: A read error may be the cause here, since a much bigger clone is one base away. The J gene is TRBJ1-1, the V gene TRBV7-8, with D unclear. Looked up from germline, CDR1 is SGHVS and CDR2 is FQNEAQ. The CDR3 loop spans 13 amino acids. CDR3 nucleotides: TGTGCCAGCATGTGGGGAGGCAACACTGAAGCTCTCTTT. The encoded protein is CASMWGGNTEALF.

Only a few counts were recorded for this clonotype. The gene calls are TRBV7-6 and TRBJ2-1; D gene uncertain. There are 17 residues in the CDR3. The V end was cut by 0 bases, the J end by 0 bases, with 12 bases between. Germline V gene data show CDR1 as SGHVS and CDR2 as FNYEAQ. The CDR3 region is CASSLARGPSSYNEQFF. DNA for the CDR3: TGTGCCAGCAGCTTAGCCCGCGGCCCCAGCTCCTACAATGAGCAGTTCTTC.

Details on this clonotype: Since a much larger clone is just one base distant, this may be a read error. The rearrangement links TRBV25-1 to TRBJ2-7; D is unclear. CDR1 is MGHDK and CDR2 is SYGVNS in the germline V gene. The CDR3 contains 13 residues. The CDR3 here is CASNEFGHYEQYF. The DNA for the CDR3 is TGTGCCAGCAATGAATTTGGGCACTACGAGCAGTACTTC.

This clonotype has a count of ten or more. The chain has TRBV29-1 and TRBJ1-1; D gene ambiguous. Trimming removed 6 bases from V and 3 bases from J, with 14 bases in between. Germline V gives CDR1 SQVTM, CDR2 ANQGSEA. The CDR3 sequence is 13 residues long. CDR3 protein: CSVATVGDTEAFF. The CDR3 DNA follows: TGCAGCGTAGCAACCGTAGGTGACACTGAAGCTTTCTTT. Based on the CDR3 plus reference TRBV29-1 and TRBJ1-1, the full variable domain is SAVISQKPSRDICQRGTSLTIQCQVDSQVTMMFWYRQQPGQSLTLIATANQGSEATYESGFVIDKFPISRPNLTFSTLTVSNMSPEDSSIYLCSVATVGDTEAFFGQGTRLTVV.

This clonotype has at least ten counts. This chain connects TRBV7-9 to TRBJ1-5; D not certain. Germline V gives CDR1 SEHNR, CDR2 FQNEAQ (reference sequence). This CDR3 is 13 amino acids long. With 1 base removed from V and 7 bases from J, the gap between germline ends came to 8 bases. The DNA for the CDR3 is TGTGCCAGCAGCTTAGATAGAGGGCAGCCCCAGCATTTT. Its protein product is CASSLDRGQPQHF.

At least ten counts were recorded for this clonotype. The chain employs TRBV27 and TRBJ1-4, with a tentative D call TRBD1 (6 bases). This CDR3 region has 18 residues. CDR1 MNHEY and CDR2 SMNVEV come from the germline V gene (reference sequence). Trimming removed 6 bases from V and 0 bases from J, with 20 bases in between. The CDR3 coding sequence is TGTGCCAGCAGCCCTGTCGGGGTAGGGGGTGCAACTAATGAAAAACTGTTTTTT. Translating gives CASSPVGVGGATNEKLFF.

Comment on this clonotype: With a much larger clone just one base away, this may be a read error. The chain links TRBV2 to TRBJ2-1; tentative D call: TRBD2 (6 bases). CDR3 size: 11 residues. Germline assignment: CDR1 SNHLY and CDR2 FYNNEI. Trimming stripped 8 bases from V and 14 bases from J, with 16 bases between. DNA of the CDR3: TGTGCCAGCGGTGCATCCGGGGGTGAGTTCTTC. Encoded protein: CASGASGGEFF.

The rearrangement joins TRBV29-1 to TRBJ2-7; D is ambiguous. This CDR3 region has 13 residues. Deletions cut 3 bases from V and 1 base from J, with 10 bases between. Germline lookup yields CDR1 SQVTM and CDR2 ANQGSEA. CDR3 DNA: TGCAGCGTTGAGGTCCGACCTTCCTACGAGCAGTACTTC. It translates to CSVEVRPSYEQYF.

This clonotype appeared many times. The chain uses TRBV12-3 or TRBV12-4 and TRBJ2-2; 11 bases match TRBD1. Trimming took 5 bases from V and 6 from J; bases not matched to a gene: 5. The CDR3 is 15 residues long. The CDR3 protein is CASSPGQGAPGELFF. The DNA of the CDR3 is TGTGCCAGCAGTCCCGGACAGGGGGCGCCCGGGGAGCTGTTTTTT.

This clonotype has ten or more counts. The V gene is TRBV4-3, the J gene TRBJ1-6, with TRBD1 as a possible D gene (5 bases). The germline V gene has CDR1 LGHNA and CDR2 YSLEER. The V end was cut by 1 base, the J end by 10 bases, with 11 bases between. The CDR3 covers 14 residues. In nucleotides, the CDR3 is TGCGCCAGCAGCCAAGGGAGCCGGGGCTCACCCCTCCACTTT. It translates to CASSQGSRGSPLHF.

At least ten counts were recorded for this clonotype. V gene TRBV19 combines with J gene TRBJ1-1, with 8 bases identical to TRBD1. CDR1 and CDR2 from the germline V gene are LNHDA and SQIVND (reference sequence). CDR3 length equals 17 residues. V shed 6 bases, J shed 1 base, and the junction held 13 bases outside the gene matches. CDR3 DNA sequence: TGTGCCAGTAGCCCCGGGACAGGCGACTCCTGGAACACTGAAGCTTTCTTT. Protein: CASSPGTGDSWNTEAFF.

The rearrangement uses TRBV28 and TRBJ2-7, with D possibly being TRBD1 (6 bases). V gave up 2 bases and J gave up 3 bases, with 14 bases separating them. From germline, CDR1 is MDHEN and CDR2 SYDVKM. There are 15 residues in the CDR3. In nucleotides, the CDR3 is TGTGCCAGCAGTTTACCCAGGGGAAGGGGCTACGAGCAGTACTTC. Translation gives CASSLPRGRGYEQYF.